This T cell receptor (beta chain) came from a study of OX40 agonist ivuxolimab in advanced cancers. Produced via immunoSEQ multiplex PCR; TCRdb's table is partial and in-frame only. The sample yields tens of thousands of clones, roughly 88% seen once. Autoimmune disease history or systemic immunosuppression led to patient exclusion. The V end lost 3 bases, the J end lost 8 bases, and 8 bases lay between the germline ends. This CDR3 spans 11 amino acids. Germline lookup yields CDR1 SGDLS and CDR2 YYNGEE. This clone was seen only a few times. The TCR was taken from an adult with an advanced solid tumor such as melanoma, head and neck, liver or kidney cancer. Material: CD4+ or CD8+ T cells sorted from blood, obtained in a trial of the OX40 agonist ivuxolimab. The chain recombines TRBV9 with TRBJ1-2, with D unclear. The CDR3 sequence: CASSGRWGYTF. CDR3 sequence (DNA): TGTGCCAGCAGCGGTCGATGGGGCTACACCTTC.